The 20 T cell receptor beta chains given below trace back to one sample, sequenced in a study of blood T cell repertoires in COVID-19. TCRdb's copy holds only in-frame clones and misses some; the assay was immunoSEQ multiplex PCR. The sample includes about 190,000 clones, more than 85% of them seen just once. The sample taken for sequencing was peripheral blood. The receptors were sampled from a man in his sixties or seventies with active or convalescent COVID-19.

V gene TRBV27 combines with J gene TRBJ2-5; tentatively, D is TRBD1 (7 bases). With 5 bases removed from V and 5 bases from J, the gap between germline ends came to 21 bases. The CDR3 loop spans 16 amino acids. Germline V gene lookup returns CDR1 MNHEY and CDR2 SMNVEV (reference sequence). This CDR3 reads CASSPRNRGGGETQYF. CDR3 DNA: TGTGCCAGCAGTCCACGAAACAGGGGAGGTGGGGAGACCCAGTACTTC.

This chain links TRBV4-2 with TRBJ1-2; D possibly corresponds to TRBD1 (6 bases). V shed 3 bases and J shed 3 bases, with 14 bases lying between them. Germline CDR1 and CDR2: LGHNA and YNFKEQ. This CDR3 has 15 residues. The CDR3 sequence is CASSQGFTGHYGYTF. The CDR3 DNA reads TGTGCCAGCAGCCAGGGGTTTACAGGGCACTATGGCTACACCTTC.

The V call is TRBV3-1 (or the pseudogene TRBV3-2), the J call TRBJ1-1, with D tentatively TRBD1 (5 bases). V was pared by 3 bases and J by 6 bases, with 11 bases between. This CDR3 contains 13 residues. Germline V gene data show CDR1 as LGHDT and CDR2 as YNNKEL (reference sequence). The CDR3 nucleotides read TGTGCCAGCAGCCAGGGGACTGGTTCTGAAGCTTTCTTT. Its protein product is CASSQGTGSEAFF.

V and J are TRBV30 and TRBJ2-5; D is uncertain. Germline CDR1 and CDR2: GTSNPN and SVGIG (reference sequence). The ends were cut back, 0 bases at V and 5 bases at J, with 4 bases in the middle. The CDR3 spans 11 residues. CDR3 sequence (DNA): TGTGCCTGGAGTGTCGGTGAGACCCAGTACTTC. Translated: CAWSVGETQYF.

This chain's CDR3 is CASSLEIYGYTF. The CDR3 region has the DNA TGTGCCAGCTCACTAGAGATCTATGGCTACACCTTC. This sequence joins TRBV18 and TRBJ1-2; D is unresolved. Germline lookup yields CDR1 KGHSH and CDR2 LQKENI. With 4 bases removed from V and 4 bases from J, the gap between germline ends came to 7 bases. The CDR3 is 12 residues long. Full variable domain (missing parts from reference TRBV18 and TRBJ1-2): NAGVMQNPRHLVRRRGQEARLRCSPMKGHSHVYWYRQLPEEGLKFMVYLQKENIIDESGMPKERFSAEFPKEGPSILRIQQVVRGDSAAYFCASSLEIYGYTFGSGTRLTVV.

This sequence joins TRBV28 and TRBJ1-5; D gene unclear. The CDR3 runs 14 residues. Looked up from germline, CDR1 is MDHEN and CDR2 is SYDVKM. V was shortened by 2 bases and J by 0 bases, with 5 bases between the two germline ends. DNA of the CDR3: TGTGCCAGCAGTTTAGACAATAGCAATCAGCCCCAGCATTTT. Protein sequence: CASSLDNSNQPQHF.

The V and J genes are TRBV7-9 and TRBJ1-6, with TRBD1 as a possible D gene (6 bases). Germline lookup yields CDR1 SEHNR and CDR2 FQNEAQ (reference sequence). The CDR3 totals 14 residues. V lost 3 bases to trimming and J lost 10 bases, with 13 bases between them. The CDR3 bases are TGTGCCAGCAGCTTCGGCGGCCAGGGGTCACCCCTCCACTTT. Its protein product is CASSFGGQGSPLHF.

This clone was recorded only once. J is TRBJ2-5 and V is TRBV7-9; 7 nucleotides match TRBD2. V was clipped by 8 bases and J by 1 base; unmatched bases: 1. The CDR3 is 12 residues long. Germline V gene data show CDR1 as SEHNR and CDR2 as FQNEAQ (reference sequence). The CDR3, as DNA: TGTGCCAGCTGGGGGGGCCAAGAGACCCAGTACTTC. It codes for CASWGGQETQYF.

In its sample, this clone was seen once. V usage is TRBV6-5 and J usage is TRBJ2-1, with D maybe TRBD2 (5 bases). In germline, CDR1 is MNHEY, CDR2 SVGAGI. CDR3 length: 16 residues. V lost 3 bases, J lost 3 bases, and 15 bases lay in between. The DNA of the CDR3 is TGTGCCAGCAGTTATGGACTGGATCAAGGCTACAATGAGCAGTTCTTC. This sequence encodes CASSYGLDQGYNEQFF.

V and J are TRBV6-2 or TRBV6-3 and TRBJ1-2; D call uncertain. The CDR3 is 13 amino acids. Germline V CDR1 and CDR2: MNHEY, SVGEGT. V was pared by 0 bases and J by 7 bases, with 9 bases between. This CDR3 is CASSYSISGGYTF. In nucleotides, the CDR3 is TGTGCCAGCAGTTACTCGATTTCCGGTGGCTACACCTTC.

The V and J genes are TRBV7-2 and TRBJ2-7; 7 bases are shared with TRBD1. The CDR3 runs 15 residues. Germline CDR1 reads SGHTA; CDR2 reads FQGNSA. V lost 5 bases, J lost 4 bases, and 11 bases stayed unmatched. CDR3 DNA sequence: TGTGCCAGCAGCCCAGGGGGACGGTCGGGTTACGAGCAGTACTTC. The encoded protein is CASSPGGRSGYEQYF.

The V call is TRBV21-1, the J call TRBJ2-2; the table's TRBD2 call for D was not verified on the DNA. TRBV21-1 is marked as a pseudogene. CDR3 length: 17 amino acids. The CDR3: CASSKGTGLINTGELFF. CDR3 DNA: TGTGCCAGCAGCAAAGGAACGGGACTCATAAACACCGGGGAGCTGTTTTTT.

For the CDR3, the DNA is TGTGCCAGCAGTTCCTTCCCTTTAGCGATTACAGGGAGCTCCTACAATGAGCAGTTCTTC. Encoded protein: CASSSFPLAITGSSYNEQFF. The J gene is TRBJ2-1, the V gene TRBV28; TRBD1 might be the D (6 bases). Trimming pared 4 bases from V and 0 bases from J, leaving 25 bases between. Germline V gene sequence: CDR1 MDHEN, CDR2 SYDVKM. The CDR3 runs 20 residues.

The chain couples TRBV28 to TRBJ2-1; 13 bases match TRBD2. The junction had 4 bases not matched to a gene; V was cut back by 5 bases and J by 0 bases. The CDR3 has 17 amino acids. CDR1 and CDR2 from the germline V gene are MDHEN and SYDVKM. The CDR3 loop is CASSRGTSGASYNEQFF. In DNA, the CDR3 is TGTGCCAGCAGTAGGGGGACTAGCGGGGCCTCCTACAATGAGCAGTTCTTC. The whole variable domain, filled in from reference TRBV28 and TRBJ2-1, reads DVKVTQSSRYLVKRTGEKVFLECVQDMDHENMFWYRQDPGLGLRLIYFSYDVKMKEKGDIPEGYSVSREKKERFSLILESASTNQTSMYLCASSRGTSGASYNEQFFGPGTRLTVL.

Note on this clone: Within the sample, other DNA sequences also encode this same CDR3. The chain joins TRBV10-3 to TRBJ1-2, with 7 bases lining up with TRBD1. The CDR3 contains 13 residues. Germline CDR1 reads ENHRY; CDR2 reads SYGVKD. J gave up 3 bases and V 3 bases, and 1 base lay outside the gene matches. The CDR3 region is CAISETGDYGYTF. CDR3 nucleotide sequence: TGTGCCATCAGTGAAACAGGGGACTATGGCTACACCTTC.

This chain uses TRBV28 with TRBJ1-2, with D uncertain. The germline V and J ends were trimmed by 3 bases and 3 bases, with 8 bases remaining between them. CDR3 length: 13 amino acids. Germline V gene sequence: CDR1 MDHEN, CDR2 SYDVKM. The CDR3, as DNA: TGTGCCAGCAGTTTCGCGGTGGACTATGGCTACACCTTC. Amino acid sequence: CASSFAVDYGYTF.

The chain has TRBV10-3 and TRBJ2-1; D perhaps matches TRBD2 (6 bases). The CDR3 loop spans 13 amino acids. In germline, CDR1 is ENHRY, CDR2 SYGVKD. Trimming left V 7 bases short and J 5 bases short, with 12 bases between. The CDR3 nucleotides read TGTGCCATCACAGGACTACTAAACAATGAGCAGTTCTTC. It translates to CAITGLLNNEQFF.

CDR3 in amino acids: CSASLQAGAGNTIYF. The CDR3 bases are TGCAGTGCTAGTCTGCAGGCAGGCGCGGGAAACACCATATATTTT. The rearrangement links TRBV20-1 to TRBJ1-3; D unclear. The V end lost 3 bases, the J end lost 4 bases, and 16 bases lay between the germline ends. This CDR3 comprises 15 residues. Germline-derived CDR1 and CDR2 are DFQATT and SNEGSKA (reference sequence).

The CDR3 sequence is CASMSGTTYEQYF. As DNA, the CDR3 is TGTGCCAGTATGTCAGGGACAACCTACGAGCAGTACTTC. The V and J genes are TRBV19 and TRBJ2-7, with a weak D call TRBD1 (6 bases). Germline V gene data show CDR1 as LNHDA and CDR2 as SQIVND (reference sequence). The CDR3 runs to 13 residues. The V end was cut by 7 bases, the J end by 2 bases, with 12 bases between.

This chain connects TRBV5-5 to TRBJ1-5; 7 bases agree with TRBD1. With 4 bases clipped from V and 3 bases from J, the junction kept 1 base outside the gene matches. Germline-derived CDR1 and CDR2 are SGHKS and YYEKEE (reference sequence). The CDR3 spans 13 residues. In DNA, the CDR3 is TGTGCCAGCAGCGGACAGGCCAATCAGCCCCAGCATTTT. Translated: CASSGQANQPQHF. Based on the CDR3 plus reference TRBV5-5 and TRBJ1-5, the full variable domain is DAGVTQSPTHLIKTRGQQVTLRCSPISGHKSVSWYQQVLGQGPQFIFQYYEKEERGRGNFPDRFSARQFPNYSSELNVNALLLGDSALYLCASSGQANQPQHFGDGTRLSIL.